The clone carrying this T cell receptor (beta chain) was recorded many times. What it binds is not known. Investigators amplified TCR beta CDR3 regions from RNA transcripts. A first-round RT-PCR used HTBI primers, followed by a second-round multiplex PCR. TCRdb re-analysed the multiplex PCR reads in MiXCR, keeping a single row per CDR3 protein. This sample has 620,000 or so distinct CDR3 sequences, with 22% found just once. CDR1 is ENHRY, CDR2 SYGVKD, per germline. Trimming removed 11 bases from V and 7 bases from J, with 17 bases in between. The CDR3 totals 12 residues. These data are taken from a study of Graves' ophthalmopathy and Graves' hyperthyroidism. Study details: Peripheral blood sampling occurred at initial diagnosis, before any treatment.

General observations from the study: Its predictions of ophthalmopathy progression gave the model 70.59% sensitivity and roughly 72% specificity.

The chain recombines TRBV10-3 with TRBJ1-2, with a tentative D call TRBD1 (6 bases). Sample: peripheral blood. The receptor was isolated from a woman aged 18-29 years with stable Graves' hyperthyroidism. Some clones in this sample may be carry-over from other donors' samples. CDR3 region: CASSETGFGYTF. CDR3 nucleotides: TGTGCCTCCAGCGAGACAGGTTTTGGCTACACCTTC.